The 10 T cell receptor beta chains presented below share a single source sample, sequenced in a study of Graves' ophthalmopathy and Graves' hyperthyroidism. Amplification targeted the TCR beta CDR3 regions, with RNA transcripts as the source material. The workflow started with a first-round RT-PCR run with HTBI primers and then moved on to a second-round multiplex PCR. MiXCR was run by TCRdb on the multiplex PCR reads, yielding one entry per CDR3 protein. The table records about 380,000 distinct CDR3 sequences, just over 15% of them present only once. Sequenced sample: peripheral blood. These receptors were taken from a woman between 18 and 30 years old with stable Graves' hyperthyroidism.

This clonotype was counted ten times or more. This chain joins TRBV6-2 or TRBV6-3 and TRBJ1-1; D gene ambiguous. Per germline, CDR1 MNHEY and CDR2 SVGEGT. Between the trimmed V and J ends, which lost 5 bases and 1 base, there was a span of 8 bases. There are 13 residues in the CDR3. The CDR3 sequence: CASSRLKNTEAFF. The DNA for the CDR3 is TGTGCCAGCAGTCGCCTCAAGAACACTGAAGCTTTCTTT.

This clonotype was picked up many times. One junction end does not reproduce the germline sequence, and a read error may be involved. The chain has TRBV7-2 and TRBJ2-4, with D perhaps matching TRBD1 (6 bases). CDR3 length: 12 amino acids. The germline CDR1 and CDR2 sequences are SGHTA and FQGNSA. CDR3 bases: TGTGCCAGCAGTTTAGGGGGAAACATTCAGTACTTC. It is translated as CASSLGGNIQYF. The variable domain in full, completed from reference TRBV7-2 and TRBJ2-4, reads GAGVSQSPSNKVTEKGKDVELRCDPISGHTALYWYRQSLGQGLEFLIYFQGNSAPDKSGLPSDRFSAERTGGSVSTLTIQRTQQEDSAVYLCASSLGGNIQYFGAGTRLSVL.

This clonotype was seen ten or more times. J is TRBJ1-1 and V is TRBV20-1, with D unresolved. CDR1 DFQATT and CDR2 SNEGSKA come from the germline V gene (reference sequence). The CDR3 is 11 residues long. Trimming left V 5 bases short and J 4 bases short, with 8 bases between. CDR3 sequence reads: CSALRFTEAFF. CDR3 bases: TGCAGTGCTCTTAGGTTCACTGAAGCTTTCTTT.

This chain uses TRBV12-3 or TRBV12-4 with TRBJ1-1; no reliable D call. The germline V and J ends were trimmed by 8 bases and 1 base, with 14 bases remaining between them. This CDR3 is built from 14 residues. CDR3 nucleotide sequence: TGTGCCAGCGTGCCCTGGGGAAGGAACACTGAAGCTTTCTTT. Amino acids: CASVPWGRNTEAFF.

The sample holds a few counts of this clonotype. J is TRBJ1-1 and V is TRBV5-6, with D possibly being TRBD1 (6 bases). This CDR3 has 11 amino acids. Trimming left V 4 bases short and J 11 bases short, with 12 bases between. Germline V lookup: CDR1 SGHDT, CDR2 YYEEEE. This CDR3 is CASSAGQRAFF. The CDR3 nucleotides are TGTGCCAGCAGCGCTGGACAGAGGGCTTTCTTT.

This clonotype was counted at least ten times. The chain links TRBV19 to TRBJ1-2; D not resolved. Trimming stripped 5 bases from V and 6 bases from J, with 16 bases between. CDR3 length equals 14 residues. Germline V gene lookup returns CDR1 LNHDA and CDR2 SQIVND (reference sequence). The CDR3 reads CASSPRARGNGYTF. The CDR3 bases are TGTGCCAGTAGTCCAAGAGCTCGGGGTAATGGCTACACCTTC.

This clonotype was counted ten times or more. V is TRBV12-3 or TRBV12-4 and J is TRBJ2-2; 9 bases are shared with TRBD1. The CDR3 sequence is 14 residues long. V lost 6 bases, J lost 6 bases, and 5 bases stayed unmatched. The DNA of the CDR3 is TGTGCCAGCAGGGGGACAGGGACGGCCGGGGAGCTGTTTTTT. It yields the protein CASRGTGTAGELFF.

There are many counts of this clonotype. The rearrangement links TRBV12-3 or TRBV12-4 to TRBJ2-2; no reliable D call. The CDR3 consists of 17 residues. Trimming shortened V by 4 bases and J by 5 bases, and 20 bases separated the two germline ends. This chain's CDR3 is CASSSRILNPLTGELFF. The CDR3 nucleotides read TGTGCCAGCAGTTCCCGGATTCTCAACCCTCTTACCGGGGAGCTGTTTTTT.

The rearrangement joins TRBV9 to TRBJ2-2; 9 positions agree with TRBD2. The trim removed 5 bases at V and 4 bases at J, leaving 9 bases unmatched. Looked up from germline, CDR1 is SGDLS and CDR2 is YYNGEE. CDR3 size: 16 residues. The CDR3 DNA follows: TGTGCCAGCAGGAAGCGGGGGGACGCTTTCACCGGGGAGCTGTTTTTT. It specifies CASRKRGDAFTGELFF.

This clonotype was picked up many times. For the CDR3, the DNA is TGTGCCAGCAGTCTCGCCGGGGGGGTAGGCAATCAGCCCCAGCATTTT. It specifies CASSLAGGVGNQPQHF. The chain couples TRBV12-3 or TRBV12-4 to TRBJ1-5; TRBD1 is a possible D gene (5 bases). This CDR3 is 16 amino acids long. The V and J ends lost 5 bases and 2 bases respectively, with 16 bases between them.